This passage covers 5 T cell receptor beta chains from one sample sequenced in a study of T cells in Graves' hyperthyroidism and ophthalmopathy. Amplified TCR beta CDR3 regions derived from RNA transcripts. HTBI primers were used for first-round RT-PCR of the TCR CDR3. TCRdb analysed the multiplex PCR reads with MiXCR anew, one entry per CDR3 protein. The sample has about 600,000 distinct CDR3 sequences, 12% to 15% seen once. The sample taken for sequencing was blood. The receptors stem from a woman between 18 and 30 years old with Graves' ophthalmopathy.

This clonotype was seen at least ten times. The V call is TRBV28, the J call TRBJ2-3, with D perhaps matching TRBD2 (6 bases). The ends were cut back, 4 bases at V and 0 bases at J, with 14 bases in the middle. CDR3 length: 16 residues. Germline assignment: CDR1 MDHEN and CDR2 SYDVKM. Written as DNA, the CDR3 is TGTGCCAGCAGTTCCTTCTCTAGCGTAAGCACAGATACGCAGTATTTT. It specifies CASSSFSSVSTDTQYF.

This clonotype was observed a few times. The chain combines TRBV4-2 with TRBJ2-1, with TRBD2 identical over 7 bases. Germline assignment: CDR1 LGHNA and CDR2 YNFKEQ. The CDR3 covers 17 residues. V lost 3 bases and J lost 6; bases outside the gene matches: 14. The CDR3 reads CASSHVSGRGDFNEQFF. The CDR3 DNA reads TGTGCCAGCAGCCATGTCTCGGGGAGGGGTGACTTCAATGAGCAGTTCTTC.

In this sample, this clonotype turned up a few times. This may be a read error: a much more frequent sequence differs by one nucleotide. This chain links TRBV20-1 with TRBJ2-7; 7 nucleotides match TRBD1. Looked up from germline, CDR1 is DFQATT and CDR2 is SNEGSKA (reference sequence). This CDR3 is built from 16 residues. As DNA, the CDR3 is TGCAGTGCTAGAGGTCCGACAGGGCCTCTCACCTACGGGCAGTACTTC. Its protein product is CSARGPTGPLTYGQYF.

V and J are TRBV19 and TRBJ2-1; 7 nucleotides align to TRBD1. Per germline, CDR1 LNHDA and CDR2 SQIVND (reference sequence). The CDR3 extends over 14 amino acids. V lost 8 bases, J lost 8 bases, and 12 bases stayed unmatched. CDR3 in amino acids: CASSNRGARDEQFF. DNA of the CDR3: TGTGCCAGTTCAAACAGGGGAGCGCGCGATGAGCAGTTCTTC.

Many counts were recorded for this clonotype. CDR3: CASSRRGADTQYF. The DNA for the CDR3 is TGTGCCAGCAGTCGGAGGGGGGCAGATACGCAGTATTTT. The chain has TRBV6-1 and TRBJ2-3; D is perhaps TRBD1 or TRBD2 (6 bases each). The germline CDR1 and CDR2 sequences are MNHNS and SASEGT. V lost 5 bases and J lost 4, with 10 bases in between. This CDR3 is built from 13 residues.